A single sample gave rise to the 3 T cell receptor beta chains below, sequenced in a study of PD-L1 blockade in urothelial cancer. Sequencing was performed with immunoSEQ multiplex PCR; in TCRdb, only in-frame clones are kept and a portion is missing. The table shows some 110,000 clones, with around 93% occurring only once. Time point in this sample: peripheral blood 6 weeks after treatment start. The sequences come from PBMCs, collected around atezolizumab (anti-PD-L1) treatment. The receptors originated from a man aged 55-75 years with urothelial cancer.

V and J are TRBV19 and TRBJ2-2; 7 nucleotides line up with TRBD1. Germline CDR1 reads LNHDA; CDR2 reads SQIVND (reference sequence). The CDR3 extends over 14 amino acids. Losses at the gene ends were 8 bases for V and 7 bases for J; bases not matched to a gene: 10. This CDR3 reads CASAHGTAYGELFF. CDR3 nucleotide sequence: TGTGCCAGTGCTCACGGGACAGCATACGGGGAGCTGTTTTTT.

CDR3 loop: CASSLGLAEGNEQFF. In DNA, the CDR3 is TGTGCCAGCAGTTTGGGACTAGCGGAGGGCAATGAGCAGTTCTTC. The genes are TRBV6-5 and TRBJ2-1; 11 bases agree with TRBD2. V lost 4 bases and J lost 6; bases outside the gene matches: 5. This CDR3 region has 15 residues. Germline V CDR1 and CDR2: MNHEY, SVGAGI.

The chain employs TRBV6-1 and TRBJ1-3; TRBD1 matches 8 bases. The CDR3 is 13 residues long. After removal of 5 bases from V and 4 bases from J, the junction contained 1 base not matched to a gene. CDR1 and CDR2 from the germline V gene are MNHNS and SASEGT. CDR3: CASSRDRGNTIYF. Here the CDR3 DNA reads TGTGCCAGCAGTAGGGACAGGGGAAACACCATATATTTT.